This T cell receptor (beta chain) was documented in a study of blood T cell repertoires in COVID-19. About the study: Specimens from acute and convalescent COVID-19 originated in the United States, Italy and Spain. The cDNA or gDNA used as material had been derived from T cells, B-cell-depleted T cells, or PBMCs.

The germline V gene encodes CDR1 LNHDA and CDR2 SQIVND (reference sequence). CDR3 length equals 16 residues. V lost 6 bases, J lost 7 bases, and 21 bases lay in between. The authors' processing: From reference gene primer amplification, estimates of nucleated cell counts were derived. Libraries were prepared by immunoSEQ multiplex PCR; TCRdb keeps only in-frame clonotypes and omits some of them. That table gives V, J and clone size, and the DNA gave D and trimming. The sample shows some 200,000 clones, approximately 78% of them seen only once. The sequencing input was peripheral blood. The chain combines TRBV19 with TRBJ2-2; D uncertain. This sequence originates from a woman over 75 with acute or convalescent COVID-19. The CDR3 DNA reads TGTGCCAGTAGATCCGGGTCTTCCGTTTTCCTCGGGGAGCTGTTTTTT. Protein product: CASRSGSSVFLGELFF.